These T cell receptor beta chains were read from a single sample in a study of OX40 agonist ivuxolimab in advanced cancers. Sequencing used immunoSEQ multiplex PCR; TCRdb keeps in-frame clones, though not all of them. The sample records tens of thousands of clones, about 86% being singletons. The sequencing here drew on CD4+ or CD8+ T cells sorted from blood, taken in a trial of the OX40 agonist ivuxolimab. Receptors were obtained from an adult with an advanced solid tumor such as melanoma, head and neck, liver or kidney cancer. Each CDR3 is given with its conserved first and last residue. The D gene is left open where the match is weak. Rows may omit the clone size; those that give it use once, few, many or a size class.

CDR3aa: CAWSVPGQGLSAQYF
CDR3nt: TGTGCCTGGAGTGTACCGGGACAGGGATTGTCGGCCCAGTACTTC
abundance: .
len: 15
v_gene: TRBV30
j_gene: TRBJ2-5
d_gene: TRBD1

CDR3aa: CASSWTGGANGYTF
CDR3nt: TGTGCCAGCAGTTGGACAGGGGGCGCGAATGGCTACACCTTC
abundance: .
len: 14
v_gene: TRBV27
j_gene: TRBJ1-2
d_gene: TRBD1

CDR3aa: CASSFHQGGTGELFF
CDR3nt: TGTGCCAGCAGTTTCCATCAGGGAGGCACCGGGGAGCTGTTTTTT
abundance: .
len: 15
v_gene: TRBV27
j_gene: TRBJ2-2
d_gene: .

CDR3aa: CASSLNSFSYEQYF
CDR3nt: TGCGCCAGCAGCTTGAACAGCTTCTCCTACGAGCAGTACTTC
abundance: .
len: 14
v_gene: TRBV5-1
j_gene: TRBJ2-7
d_gene: .

CDR3aa: CASSRGLTEIYGYTF
CDR3nt: TGTGCCAGCAGCCGAGGTCTGACAGAAATCTATGGCTACACCTTC
abundance: .
len: 15
v_gene: TRBV7-9
j_gene: TRBJ1-2
d_gene: .

CDR3aa: CASSWTEEETQYF
CDR3nt: TGTGCCAGCAGCTGGACAGAAGAAGAGACCCAGTACTTC
abundance: .
len: 13
v_gene: TRBV5-6
j_gene: TRBJ2-5
d_gene: .

CDR3aa: CASSHSTGDQPQHF
CDR3nt: TGTGCCAGCAGCCACTCGACAGGAGATCAGCCCCAGCATTTT
abundance: .
len: 14
v_gene: TRBV7-9
j_gene: TRBJ1-5
d_gene: .

CDR3aa: CASSARDFVTYNEQFF
CDR3nt: TGTGCCAGCAGCGCCCGGGACTTTGTAACCTACAATGAGCAGTTCTTC
abundance: .
len: 16
v_gene: TRBV9
j_gene: TRBJ2-1
d_gene: .

CDR3aa: CASSLEDSLNTEASF
CDR3nt: TGTGCCAGCAGCTTAGAGGACAGTCTGAACACTGAAGCTTCCTTT
abundance: .
len: 15
v_gene: TRBV7-2
j_gene: TRBJ1-1
d_gene: .

CDR3aa: CASSAGQGLYEQYF
CDR3nt: TGTGCCAGCAGCGCCGGACAGGGACTTTACGAGCAGTACTTC
abundance: few
len: 14
v_gene: TRBV9
j_gene: TRBJ2-7
d_gene: TRBD1

CDR3aa: CASSYSDGPDEKLFF
CDR3nt: TGTGCCAGCAGTTACTCGGATGGGCCGGATGAAAAACTGTTTTTT
abundance: .
len: 15
v_gene: TRBV6-6
j_gene: TRBJ1-4
d_gene: .

CDR3aa: CASSVSGTGGEAFF
CDR3nt: TGTGCCAGCAGCGTATCCGGGACAGGGGGTGAAGCTTTCTTT
abundance: .
len: 14
v_gene: TRBV14
j_gene: TRBJ1-1
d_gene: TRBD1

CDR3aa: CASSLRGGLAASYNEQFF
CDR3nt: TGTGCCAGCAGTCTAAGGGGGGGACTAGCGGCCTCCTACAATGAGCAGTTCTTC
abundance: .
len: 18
v_gene: TRBV2
j_gene: TRBJ2-1
d_gene: TRBD2

CDR3aa: CASSDTFEQYF
CDR3nt: TGTGCCAGCAGTGATACCTTTGAGCAGTACTTC
abundance: .
len: 11
v_gene: TRBV2
j_gene: TRBJ2-7
d_gene: .

CDR3aa: CASSFNPDLVGQPQHF
CDR3nt: TGTGCCAGCAGTTTTAACCCCGACCTAGTCGGTCAGCCCCAGCATTTT
abundance: .
len: 16
v_gene: TRBV28
j_gene: TRBJ1-5
d_gene: .

CDR3aa: CASSVFTSEDTEAFF
CDR3nt: TGTGCCAGCAGTGTGTTCACTTCGGAGGACACTGAAGCTTTCTTT
abundance: .
len: 15
v_gene: TRBV2
j_gene: TRBJ1-1
d_gene: .

CDR3aa: CASSTGQGDTEAFF
CDR3nt: TGTGCCAGCAGCACGGGACAGGGTGACACTGAAGCTTTCTTT
abundance: .
len: 14
v_gene: TRBV7-6
j_gene: TRBJ1-1
d_gene: TRBD1

CDR3aa: CASRGPGNTIYF
CDR3nt: TGTGCCAGCAGGGGGCCTGGAAACACCATATATTTT
abundance: .
len: 12
v_gene: TRBV7-9
j_gene: TRBJ1-3
d_gene: .

CDR3aa: CASREDTGLPYSYEQYF
CDR3nt: TGTGCCAGCAGGGAAGATACAGGCCTTCCCTACTCCTACGAGCAGTACTTC
abundance: .
len: 17
v_gene: TRBV7-9
j_gene: TRBJ2-7
d_gene: .

CDR3aa: CASSLSISGTGELFF
CDR3nt: TGTGCCAGCAGTTTATCGATATCTGGCACCGGGGAGCTGTTTTTT
abundance: few
len: 15
v_gene: TRBV27
j_gene: TRBJ2-2
d_gene: .

CDR3aa: CASSYLAGRGDTQYF
CDR3nt: TGTGCCAGCAGTTACCTAGCGGGACGGGGGGATACGCAGTATTTT
abundance: medium-sized
len: 15
v_gene: TRBV6-5
j_gene: TRBJ2-3
d_gene: TRBD2

CDR3aa: CASSLGRNTEAFF
CDR3nt: TGTGCCAGCAGCTTGGGCAGAAACACTGAAGCTTTCTTT
abundance: once
len: 13
v_gene: TRBV11-1
j_gene: TRBJ1-1
d_gene: .

CDR3aa: CASSQLGRDTLGDTQYF
CDR3nt: TGCGCCAGCAGCCAGTTAGGCCGGGACACCCTTGGAGATACGCAGTATTTT
abundance: .
len: 17
v_gene: TRBV4-1
j_gene: TRBJ2-3
d_gene: .

CDR3aa: CSVTLGSGNTIYF
CDR3nt: TGCAGCGTTACCTTAGGCTCTGGAAACACCATATATTTT
abundance: .
len: 13
v_gene: TRBV29-1
j_gene: TRBJ1-3
d_gene: .

CDR3aa: CASSEPAYNSPLHF
CDR3nt: TGTGCCAGCAGTGAACCAGCCTATAATTCACCCCTCCACTTT
abundance: few
len: 14
v_gene: TRBV25-1
j_gene: TRBJ1-6
d_gene: .

CDR3aa: CATFSASYEQYF
CDR3nt: TGTGCCACCTTTAGCGCCTCCTACGAGCAGTACTTC
abundance: .
len: 12
v_gene: TRBV2
j_gene: TRBJ2-7
d_gene: .

CDR3aa: CASSLTQPNEKLFF
CDR3nt: TGTGCCAGCAGCTTAACCCAGCCGAATGAAAAACTGTTTTTT
abundance: once
len: 14
v_gene: TRBV7-9
j_gene: TRBJ1-4
d_gene: .

CDR3aa: CASSLWRRLSSGANVLTF
CDR3nt: TGTGCCAGCAGTTTATGGCGCAGGCTAAGCTCTGGGGCCAACGTCCTGACTTTC
abundance: .
len: 18
v_gene: TRBV28
j_gene: TRBJ2-6
d_gene: .

CDR3aa: CASSMDAYSNQPQHF
CDR3nt: TGTGCCAGTAGTATGGACGCTTATAGCAATCAGCCCCAGCATTTT
abundance: .
len: 15
v_gene: TRBV19
j_gene: TRBJ1-5
d_gene: .

CDR3aa: CASSAETYGTEAFF
CDR3nt: TGCGCCAGCAGCGCAGAGACCTACGGGACTGAAGCTTTCTTT
abundance: .
len: 14
v_gene: TRBV5-1
j_gene: TRBJ1-1
d_gene: .

CDR3aa: CASSRDLQGISTEAFF
CDR3nt: TGTGCCAGCAGCCGCGATTTACAGGGAATTTCGACTGAAGCTTTCTTT
abundance: .
len: 16
v_gene: TRBV9
j_gene: TRBJ1-1
d_gene: .

CDR3aa: CASSLLIESSGGIRNEQFF
CDR3nt: TGTGCCAGCAGCTTGTTAATCGAATCTAGCGGGGGGATAAGAAATGAGCAGTTCTTC
abundance: .
len: 19
v_gene: TRBV5-4
j_gene: TRBJ2-1
d_gene: TRBD2

CDR3aa: CASRSTSVGVDEQFF
CDR3nt: TGTGCCAGCCGCTCCACTAGCGTTGGTGTGGATGAGCAGTTCTTC
abundance: .
len: 15
v_gene: TRBV27
j_gene: TRBJ2-1
d_gene: TRBD2

CDR3aa: CATIHTGTGGPSSTDTQYF
CDR3nt: TGTGCCACCATACACACCGGGACAGGGGGCCCCTCTAGCACAGATACGCAGTATTTT
abundance: .
len: 19
v_gene: TRBV15
j_gene: TRBJ2-3
d_gene: TRBD1

CDR3aa: CASSQDGFLGGQETQYF
CDR3nt: TGTGCCAGTTCACAGGACGGGTTTTTGGGAGGACAAGAGACCCAGTACTTC
abundance: few
len: 17
v_gene: TRBV19
j_gene: TRBJ2-5
d_gene: .

CDR3aa: CASSPPWNTEAFF
CDR3nt: TGTGCCAGCAGCCCCCCGTGGAACACTGAAGCTTTCTTT
abundance: medium-sized
len: 13
v_gene: TRBV11-1
j_gene: TRBJ1-1
d_gene: .

CDR3aa: CASSSFSGGPTEKLFF
CDR3nt: TGTGCCAGCAGCTCCTTCTCAGGAGGCCCGACTGAAAAACTGTTTTTT
abundance: .
len: 16
v_gene: TRBV7-9
j_gene: TRBJ1-4
d_gene: .

CDR3aa: CASSLWTGPNYGYTF
CDR3nt: TGTGCCAGCAGCTTGTGGACAGGACCTAACTATGGCTACACCTTC
abundance: .
len: 15
v_gene: TRBV5-5
j_gene: TRBJ1-2
d_gene: TRBD1

CDR3aa: CASSLVAGGRNEQFF
CDR3nt: TGTGCCAGCAGCTTAGTGGCGGGAGGCAGGAATGAGCAGTTCTTC
abundance: .
len: 15
v_gene: TRBV7-2
j_gene: TRBJ2-1
d_gene: TRBD2

CDR3aa: CASSYSFRTDVNEQFF
CDR3nt: TGTGCCAGCAGTTACTCCTTCAGGACAGATGTTAATGAGCAGTTCTTC
abundance: .
len: 16
v_gene: TRBV6-6
j_gene: TRBJ2-1
d_gene: .

CDR3aa: CASSLVVTGSSYNSPLHF
CDR3nt: TGCGCCAGCAGCCTAGTGGTGACAGGGAGCTCCTATAATTCACCCCTCCACTTT
abundance: .
len: 18
v_gene: TRBV4-1
j_gene: TRBJ1-6
d_gene: TRBD1

CDR3aa: CASSQDESEQYF
CDR3nt: TGCGCCAGCAGCCAAGACGAAAGCGAGCAGTACTTC
abundance: .
len: 12
v_gene: TRBV4-1
j_gene: TRBJ2-7
d_gene: .

CDR3aa: CASSRTGGAYYEQYF
CDR3nt: TGCGCCAGCAGCCGGACAGGGGGGGCTTACTACGAGCAGTACTTC
abundance: .
len: 15
v_gene: TRBV4-3
j_gene: TRBJ2-7
d_gene: TRBD1

CDR3aa: CASSDSGQGFQETQYF
CDR3nt: TGTGCCAGCAGCGACTCGGGACAGGGATTTCAAGAGACCCAGTACTTC
abundance: .
len: 16
v_gene: TRBV5-6
j_gene: TRBJ2-5
d_gene: TRBD1

CDR3aa: CASSSRLAGGSDTQYF
CDR3nt: TGTGCCAGCAGCTCTCGACTAGCGGGAGGGTCAGATACGCAGTATTTT
abundance: .
len: 16
v_gene: TRBV7-6
j_gene: TRBJ2-3
d_gene: TRBD2

CDR3aa: CASSPIVDRAGFYEQYF
CDR3nt: TGTGCCAGCAGTCCTATCGTCGACAGGGCGGGTTTCTACGAGCAGTACTTC
abundance: .
len: 17
v_gene: TRBV7-9
j_gene: TRBJ2-7
d_gene: TRBD1

CDR3aa: CSALAGGEVTEAFF
CDR3nt: TGCAGCGCCTTAGCGGGGGGGGAGGTCACTGAAGCTTTCTTT
abundance: .
len: 14
v_gene: TRBV29-1
j_gene: TRBJ1-1
d_gene: .

CDR3aa: CASSFSGRALTDTQYF
CDR3nt: TGCGCCAGCAGCTTTAGCGGGAGAGCTTTGACAGATACGCAGTATTTT
abundance: .
len: 16
v_gene: TRBV5-1
j_gene: TRBJ2-3
d_gene: TRBD2

CDR3aa: CASSLGPAGGRDTDTQYF
CDR3nt: TGTGCCAGCAGCTTAGGCCCAGCGGGAGGGCGAGACACAGATACGCAGTATTTT
abundance: .
len: 18
v_gene: TRBV7-7
j_gene: TRBJ2-3
d_gene: TRBD2

CDR3aa: CASSSLSGSPYNEQFF
CDR3nt: TGTGCCAGCAGCTCCCTTAGCGGGAGTCCATACAATGAGCAGTTCTTC
abundance: .
len: 16
v_gene: TRBV7-7
j_gene: TRBJ2-1
d_gene: TRBD2

CDR3aa: CASSLGGRANTEAFF
CDR3nt: TGTGCCAGCAGTTTGGGGGGGCGGGCAAACACTGAAGCTTTCTTT
abundance: .
len: 15
v_gene: TRBV28
j_gene: TRBJ1-1
d_gene: .

CDR3aa: CASSLAVSYNEQFF
CDR3nt: TGTGCCAGCAGTTTAGCGGTCTCCTACAATGAGCAGTTCTTC
abundance: .
len: 14
v_gene: TRBV28
j_gene: TRBJ2-1
d_gene: .

CDR3aa: CAISDPGQFLDTQYF
CDR3nt: TGTGCCATCAGCGACCCAGGACAGTTTTTAGATACGCAGTATTTT
abundance: .
len: 15
v_gene: TRBV10-3
j_gene: TRBJ2-3
d_gene: .

CDR3aa: CASSLGQVNYGYTF
CDR3nt: TGTGCCAGCAGCTTGGGGCAGGTTAACTATGGCTACACCTTC
abundance: .
len: 14
v_gene: TRBV5-4
j_gene: TRBJ1-2
d_gene: .

CDR3aa: CAWSFTSGYNEQFF
CDR3nt: TGTGCCTGGAGTTTCACTAGCGGCTACAATGAGCAGTTCTTC
abundance: once
len: 14
v_gene: TRBV30
j_gene: TRBJ2-1
d_gene: TRBD2